Listed here are 21 T cell receptor beta chains from one sample, sequenced in a study of Graves' ophthalmopathy and Graves' hyperthyroidism. RNA transcripts yielded amplified TCR beta CDR3 regions. Investigators did first-round RT-PCR with HTBI primers, then second-round multiplex PCR. Each CDR3 protein is one row after TCRdb ran MiXCR on the multiplex PCR reads. Among around 520,000 distinct CDR3 sequences, under 45% were seen once, and the ten largest hold roughly 4%. Sequencing was done on a sample of peripheral blood or thyroid tissue (not recorded which). The receptors derive from an adult man with Graves' hyperthyroidism.

As for this clonotype: A much larger clone is a single base away; this may be a read error. The rearrangement joins TRBV11-2 to TRBJ1-2; 7 bases agree with TRBD1. The CDR3 loop spans 14 amino acids. Looked up from germline, CDR1 is SGHAT and CDR2 is FQNNGV. CDR3 in amino acids: CANSSRQGPYGYTF. CDR3 DNA: TGTGCCAACAGCTCCCGACAGGGACCCTATGGCTACACCTTC.

On this clonotype: Possible read error: a much larger clone is one base away. J is TRBJ2-7 and V is TRBV7-8; TRBD2 is a possible D gene (6 bases). Germline values: CDR1 SGHVS, CDR2 FQNEAQ. There are 15 residues in the CDR3. The CDR3, as DNA: TGTGCCAGCAGTTACCCCCGACTAGATGAGTACGAGCAGCACTTC. Its translation is CASSYPRLDEYEQHF.

This chain uses TRBV20-1 with TRBJ2-5; D uncertain. Trimming pared 1 base from V and 7 bases from J, leaving 7 bases between. This CDR3 has 11 amino acids. In germline, CDR1 is DFQATT, CDR2 SNEGSKA (reference sequence). This CDR3 reads CSARVPGTQYF. CDR3 nucleotide sequence: TGCAGTGCTAGAGTCCCCGGGACCCAGTACTTC.

About this clonotype itself: The junction differs from germline at one of its ends, possibly a read error. This chain links TRBV7-3 with TRBJ2-7, with no clear D. Germline V gene sequence: CDR1 SGHTA, CDR2 FQGTGA. The CDR3 has 14 residues. The CDR3 DNA reads TGTGCCAGCAGTTTACGAGACACCCAGCTTCAGCAGCACTTC. Translating it yields CASSLRDTQLQQHF.

This clonotype was seen at least ten times. The V gene is TRBV5-1, the J gene TRBJ1-5; possibly TRBD1 for D (6 bases). Germline-derived CDR1 and CDR2 are SGHRS and YFSETQ. This CDR3 has 15 residues. The V and J ends lost 3 bases and 3 bases respectively, with 13 bases between them. As DNA, the CDR3 is TGCGCCAGCAGCTCCACCACAGGGCACAATCAGCCCCAGCATTTT. Translating gives CASSSTTGHNQPQHF.

This clonotype was detected many times. This chain uses TRBV5-6 with TRBJ2-5; possibly TRBD2 for D (7 bases). This CDR3 spans 17 amino acids. The V and J ends lost 0 bases and 2 bases respectively, with 17 bases between them. Germline assignment: CDR1 SGHDT and CDR2 YYEEEE. DNA for the CDR3: TGTGCCAGCAGCTTGGAGGGGGTAGCGGGCGATCAAGAGACCCAGTACTTC. Protein sequence: CASSLEGVAGDQETQYF.

The chain joins TRBV18 to TRBJ1-1, with a tentative D call TRBD1 (5 bases). The CDR3 has 13 residues. Germline CDR1 KGHSH, CDR2 LQKENI. Trimming left V 2 bases short and J 6 bases short, with 10 bases between. The CDR3 bases are TGTGCCAGCTCACCAGGTAGGGGTGCTGAAGCTTTCTTT. Encoded protein: CASSPGRGAEAFF.

This chain links TRBV7-2 with TRBJ2-5; D not certain. Deletions cut 3 bases from V and 1 base from J, with 9 bases between. The length of the CDR3 is 14 residues. Germline V lookup: CDR1 SGHTA, CDR2 FQGNSA. CDR3 in DNA: TGTGCCAGCAGCTTCTGGGGATTCCAAGAGACCCAGTACTTC. It encodes CASSFWGFQETQYF.

This clonotype was seen at least ten times. The rearrangement joins TRBV5-6 to TRBJ2-5; 10 nucleotides align to TRBD1. This CDR3 is 16 amino acids long. Per germline, CDR1 SGHDT and CDR2 YYEEEE. Unmatched junction bases numbered 7, after V lost 0 bases and J lost 5 bases. The CDR3 nucleotides read TGTGCCAGCAGCTTGGGGGACAGGGGACTTCGGGAGACCCAGTACTTC. Translation gives CASSLGDRGLRETQYF. Full variable domain (outside the CDR3, taken from reference TRBV5-6 and TRBJ2-5): DAGVTQSPTHLIKTRGQQVTLRCSPKSGHDTVSWYQQALGQGPQFIFQYYEEEERQRGNFPDRFSGHQFPNYSSELNVNALLLGDSALYLCASSLGDRGLRETQYFGPGTRLLVL.

The V call is TRBV5-4, the J call TRBJ2-5; possible D gene TRBD2, 6 bases. The CDR3 contains 16 residues. Germline V gene lookup returns CDR1 SGHNT and CDR2 YYREEE (reference sequence). Trimming left V 4 bases short and J 5 bases short, with 21 bases between. The CDR3 DNA sequence: TGTGCCAGCAGCGCCGCGGGAAAGCTGGAGGGGGAGACCCAGTACTTC. Protein sequence: CASSAAGKLEGETQYF.

This clonotype occurred many times. The rearrangement uses TRBV7-6 and TRBJ2-7; TRBD2 might be the D (6 bases). Germline CDR1 is SGHVS and CDR2 is FNYEAQ. Trimming removed 4 bases from V and 3 bases from J, with 19 bases in between. CDR3 length: 16 residues. CDR3 coding DNA: TGTGCCAGCAGCTCCGGCTTTGGACTATCTGACTACGAGCAGTACTTC. It codes for CASSSGFGLSDYEQYF.

This clonotype has a handful of counts. The chain is built from TRBV7-2 and TRBJ2-6; D gene unclear. V was trimmed by 1 base and J by 0 bases, leaving 7 bases between them. There are 16 residues in the CDR3. Germline V gene data show CDR1 as SGHTA and CDR2 as FQGNSA. The CDR3 DNA sequence: TGTGCCAGCAGCTTAGGGGTTTTCTCTGGGGCCAACGTCCTGACTTTC. This gives the protein CASSLGVFSGANVLTF.

This clonotype was seen ten or more times. The V gene is TRBV15, the J gene TRBJ2-5; the match to TRBD2 covers 12 bases. The CDR3 sequence is 16 residues long. Germline V CDR1 and CDR2: LNHNV, YYDKDF (reference sequence). J gave up 2 bases and V 1 base, and 2 bases lay outside the gene matches. CDR3 in amino acids: CATSRGGLAGQETQYF. CDR3 sequence (DNA): TGTGCCACCAGCAGAGGTGGACTAGCGGGGCAAGAGACCCAGTACTTC.

This clonotype was counted between two and nine times. The chain carries TRBV5-1 and TRBJ1-4; D ambiguous. The V end lost 0 bases, the J end lost 0 bases, and 9 bases lay between the germline ends. The germline gives CDR1 SGHRS, CDR2 YFSETQ. The CDR3 contains 16 residues. CDR3 sequence: CASSLDLGSTNEKLFF. The CDR3 DNA is TGCGCCAGCAGCTTGGATCTGGGATCAACTAATGAAAAACTGTTTTTT.

The J gene is TRBJ2-2, the V gene TRBV15, with unresolved D. V dropped 3 bases and J dropped 7 bases, with 6 bases sitting between them. This CDR3 spans 12 amino acids. Germline V CDR1 and CDR2: LNHNV, YYDKDF (reference sequence). This CDR3 is CATSRFSGELFF. The DNA for the CDR3 is TGTGCCACCAGCAGGTTTAGCGGGGAGCTGTTTTTT.

A remark on this clonotype: A much bigger clone sits one base away, suggesting this may be a read error. The chain employs TRBV6-5 and TRBJ1-1; TRBD1 might be the D (5 bases). Germline V lookup: CDR1 MNHEY, CDR2 SVGAGI. CDR3 size: 12 residues. V lost 4 bases to trimming and J lost 10 bases, with 13 bases between them. CDR3 nucleotide sequence: TGTGCCAGCAGTTCGCGGGGGAGAGGAGCTTTCTTT. It translates to CASSSRGRGAFF.

With respect to this clonotype: Just one base apart from a much larger clone, this may be a read error. The rearrangement joins TRBV15 to TRBJ1-1; TRBD1 might be the D (5 bases). The V gene's germline CDR1 is LNHNV and CDR2 YYDKDF (reference sequence). The CDR3 loop spans 13 amino acids. Trimming stripped 1 base from V and 4 bases from J, with 7 bases between. CDR3 region: CATSRARGTEAFF. CDR3 nucleotide sequence: TGTGCCACCAGCAGAGCGAGGGGCACTGAAGCTTTCTTT. The variable domain in full, with the rest retrieved from reference TRBV15 and TRBJ1-1, is DAMVIQNPRYQVTQFGKPVTLSCSQTLNHNVMYWYQQKSSQAPKLLFHYYDKDFNNEADTPDNFQSRRPNTSFCFLDIRSPGLGDTAMYLCATSRARGTEAFFGQGTRLTVV.

The chain joins TRBV9 to TRBJ2-3; TRBD2 matches at 13 bases. The CDR3 runs to 16 residues. Per germline, CDR1 SGDLS and CDR2 YYNGEE. V gave up 3 bases and J gave up 7 bases; unmatched junction bases: 8. In DNA, the CDR3 is TGTGCCAGCAGCGCTGGACTAGCGGGAGTTCAAAATACGCAGTATTTT. It encodes CASSAGLAGVQNTQYF.

DNA for the CDR3: TGTGCCAGCAGCGTTGTGGGGGAACTGTCCGGGGCCAACGTCCTGACTTTC. Amino acids: CASSVVGELSGANVLTF. The gene calls are TRBV9 and TRBJ2-6; TRBD1 or TRBD2 may be the D gene (5 bases each). The CDR3 extends over 17 amino acids. Trimming took off 2 bases at V and 4 bases at J, with 16 bases between the two ends. CDR1 is SGDLS and CDR2 is YYNGEE in the germline V gene.

The rearrangement links TRBV20-1 to TRBJ2-2, with TRBD1 matching over 7 bases. The CDR3 length is 13 residues. The germline gives CDR1 DFQATT, CDR2 SNEGSKA (reference sequence). V lost 3 bases and J lost 3; bases outside the gene matches: 1. The CDR3 spells CSARRGHTGELFF. CDR3 coding DNA: TGCAGTGCTAGGAGGGGGCACACCGGGGAGCTGTTTTTT.

This chain uses TRBV29-1 with TRBJ2-7; 7 nucleotides line up with TRBD1. Germline-derived CDR1 and CDR2 are SQVTM and ANQGSEA. The V gene end was trimmed by 4 bases and the J gene end by 5 bases; junction bases not matched to a gene: 5. The CDR3 runs 12 residues. The CDR3 loop reads CSVGQGNNEQYF. The CDR3 DNA reads as TGCAGCGTTGGACAGGGTAATAACGAGCAGTACTTC.